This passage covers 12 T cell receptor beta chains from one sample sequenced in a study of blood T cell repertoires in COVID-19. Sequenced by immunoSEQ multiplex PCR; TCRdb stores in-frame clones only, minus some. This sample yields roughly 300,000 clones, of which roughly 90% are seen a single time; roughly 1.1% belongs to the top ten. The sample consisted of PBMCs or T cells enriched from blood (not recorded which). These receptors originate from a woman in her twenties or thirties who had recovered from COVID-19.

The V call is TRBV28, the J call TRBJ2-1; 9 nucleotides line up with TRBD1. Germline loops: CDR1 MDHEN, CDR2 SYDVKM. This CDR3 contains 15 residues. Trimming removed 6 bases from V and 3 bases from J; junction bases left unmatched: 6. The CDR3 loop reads CASRSGTGYYNEQFF. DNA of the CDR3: TGTGCCAGCAGATCCGGGACAGGGTACTACAATGAGCAGTTCTTC.

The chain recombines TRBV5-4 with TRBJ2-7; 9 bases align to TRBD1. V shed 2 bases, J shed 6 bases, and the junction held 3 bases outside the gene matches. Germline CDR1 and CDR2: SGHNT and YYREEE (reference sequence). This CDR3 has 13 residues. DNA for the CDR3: TGTGCCAGCAGCTTTGACAGGGGGGGCGAGCAGTACTTC. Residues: CASSFDRGGEQYF.

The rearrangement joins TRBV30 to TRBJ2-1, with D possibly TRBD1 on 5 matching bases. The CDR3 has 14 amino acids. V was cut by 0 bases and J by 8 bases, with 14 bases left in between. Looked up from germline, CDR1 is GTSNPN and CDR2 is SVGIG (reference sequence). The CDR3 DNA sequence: TGTGCCTGGAGTGTCAGGACCGTCAGGGATGAGCAGTTCTTC. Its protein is CAWSVRTVRDEQFF.

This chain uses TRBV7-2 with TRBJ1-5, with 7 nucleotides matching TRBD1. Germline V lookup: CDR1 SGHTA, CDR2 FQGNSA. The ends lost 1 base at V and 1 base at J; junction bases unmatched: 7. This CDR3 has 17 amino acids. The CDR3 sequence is CASSLVGGRGSNQPQHF. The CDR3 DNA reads TGTGCCAGCAGCTTAGTAGGGGGCCGGGGGAGCAATCAGCCCCAGCATTTT.

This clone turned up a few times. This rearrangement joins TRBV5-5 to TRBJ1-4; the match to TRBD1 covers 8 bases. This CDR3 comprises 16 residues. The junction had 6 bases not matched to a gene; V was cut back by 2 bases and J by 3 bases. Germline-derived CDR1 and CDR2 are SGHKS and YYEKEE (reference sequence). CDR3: CASSFEVTGANEKLFF. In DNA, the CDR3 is TGTGCCAGCAGCTTTGAGGTGACAGGGGCTAATGAAAAACTGTTTTTT.

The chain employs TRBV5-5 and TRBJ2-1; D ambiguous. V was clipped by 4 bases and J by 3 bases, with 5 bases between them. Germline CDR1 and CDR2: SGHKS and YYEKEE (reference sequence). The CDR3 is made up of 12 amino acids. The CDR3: CASSRDYNEQFF. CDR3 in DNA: TGTGCCAGCAGCCGCGACTACAATGAGCAGTTCTTC.

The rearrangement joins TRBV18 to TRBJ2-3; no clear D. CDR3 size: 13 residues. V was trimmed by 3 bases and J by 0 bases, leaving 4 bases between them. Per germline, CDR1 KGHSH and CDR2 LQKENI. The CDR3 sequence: CASSPGSTDTQYF. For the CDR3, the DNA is TGTGCCAGCTCACCCGGTAGCACAGATACGCAGTATTTT. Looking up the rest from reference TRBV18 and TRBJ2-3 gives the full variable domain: NAGVMQNPRHLVRRRGQEARLRCSPMKGHSHVYWYRQLPEEGLKFMVYLQKENIIDESGMPKERFSAEFPKEGPSILRIQQVVRGDSAAYFCASSPGSTDTQYFGPGTRLTVL.

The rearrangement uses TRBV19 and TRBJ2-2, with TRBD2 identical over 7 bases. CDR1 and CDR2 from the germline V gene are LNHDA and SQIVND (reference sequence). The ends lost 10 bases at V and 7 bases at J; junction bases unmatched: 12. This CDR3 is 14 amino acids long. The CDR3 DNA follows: TGTGCCACAGCCACGCGCGGGAGAATCGGGGAGCTGTTTTTT. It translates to CATATRGRIGELFF.

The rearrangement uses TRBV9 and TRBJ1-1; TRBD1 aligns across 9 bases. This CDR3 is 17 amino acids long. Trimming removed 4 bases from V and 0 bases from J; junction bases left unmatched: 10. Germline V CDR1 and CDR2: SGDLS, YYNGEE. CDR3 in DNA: TGTGCCAGCAGCAAAGGGCCAGGACAGGGGTTGAACACTGAAGCTTTCTTT. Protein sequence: CASSKGPGQGLNTEAFF.

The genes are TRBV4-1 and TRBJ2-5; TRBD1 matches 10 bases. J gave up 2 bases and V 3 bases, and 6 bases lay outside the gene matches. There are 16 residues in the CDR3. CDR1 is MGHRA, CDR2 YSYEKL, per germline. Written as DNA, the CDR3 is TGCGCCAGCAGCCAGGGTGGGGGACAGGGGCAAGAGACCCAGTACTTC. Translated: CASSQGGGQGQETQYF.

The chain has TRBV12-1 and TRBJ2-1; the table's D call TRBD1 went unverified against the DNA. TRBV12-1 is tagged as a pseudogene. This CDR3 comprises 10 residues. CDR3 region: CASNRDRQFF. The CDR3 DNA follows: TGTGCCAGCAACCGGGACAGACAGTTCTTC.

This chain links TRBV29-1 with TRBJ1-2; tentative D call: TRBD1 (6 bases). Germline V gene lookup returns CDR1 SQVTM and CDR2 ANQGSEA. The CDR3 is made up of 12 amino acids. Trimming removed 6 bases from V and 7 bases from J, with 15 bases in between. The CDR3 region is CSVLGQWGGYTF. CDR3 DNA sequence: TGCAGCGTCCTTGGACAGTGGGGTGGCTACACCTTC. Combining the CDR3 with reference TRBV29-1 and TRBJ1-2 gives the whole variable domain SAVISQKPSRDICQRGTSLTIQCQVDSQVTMMFWYRQQPGQSLTLIATANQGSEATYESGFVIDKFPISRPNLTFSTLTVSNMSPEDSSIYLCSVLGQWGGYTFGSGTRLTVV.